Each of the 18 T cell receptor beta chains below was sequenced from the same sample in a study of beta chain features in type 1 diabetes (dated by TCRdb to about 2018). The library was obtained by the immunoSEQ multiplex PCR assay. The High Capacity cDNA Reverse Transcription Kit was used to reverse transcribe all of the isolated RNA, meaning that expressed TCRB transcripts were what got sequenced. TCRdb carries this immuneACCESS record with in-frame sequences only. Its versions omit some clonotypes, under half of them owing to an unresolved V gene in the studies checked, with the rest unexplained. Within this sample are under 250,000 clones, with roughly an eighth of them counted one time only. The ten largest clonotypes hold 0.026% of the sample. Sequencing input: naive CD4+ T cells from blood. Interpreted using the paper, the cell subset or site label stands for: true naive CD4+ T cells. The receptors here all came from a woman aged 40 to 55 in good health.

This clone came up a few times. The V gene is TRBV27, the J gene TRBJ2-1; 9 bases map to TRBD2. Germline V CDR1 and CDR2: MNHEY, SMNVEV (reference sequence). V lost 6 bases to trimming and J lost 3 bases; unmatched junction nucleotides: 6. The CDR3 sequence is 15 residues long. This CDR3 is CASSKTSGYYNEQFF. CDR3 DNA sequence: TGTGCCAGCAGCAAGACTAGCGGCTACTACAATGAGCAGTTCTTC.

V is TRBV4-1 and J is TRBJ1-2, with 9 bases matching TRBD1. V trimming: 2 bases; J trimming: 7 bases; junction bases outside the gene matches: 5. The germline CDR1 and CDR2 sequences are MGHRA and YSYEKL. This CDR3 is built from 14 residues. This CDR3 is CASSQPGQGRGYTF. CDR3 sequence (DNA): TGCGCCAGCAGCCAACCGGGACAGGGCCGTGGCTACACCTTC.

The chain recombines TRBV27 with TRBJ1-2, with D perhaps TRBD1 (5 bases). V was pared by 1 base and J by 6 bases, with 12 bases between. The germline V gene encodes CDR1 MNHEY and CDR2 SMNVEV (reference sequence). This CDR3 is built from 14 residues. CDR3 nucleotide sequence: TGTGCCAGCAGTTTATTCGGGGGTTCTAATGGCTACACCTTC. It yields the protein CASSLFGGSNGYTF.

This clone was detected only a few times. In DNA, the CDR3 is TGTGCCATCAGTGAGTCCGGGACAGGGAATCAGCCCCAGCATTTT. Protein: CAISESGTGNQPQHF. The rearrangement uses TRBV10-3 and TRBJ1-5; 9 bases fit TRBD1. The CDR3 is made up of 15 amino acids. Per germline, CDR1 ENHRY and CDR2 SYGVKD. Trimming at V came to 0 bases and at J to 4 bases, leaving 1 base not matched to a gene.

This clone was seen only a few times. The chain uses TRBV27 and TRBJ2-5, with unresolved D. With 1 base removed from V and 5 bases from J, the gap between germline ends came to 11 bases. The CDR3 consists of 14 residues. CDR1 is MNHEY and CDR2 is SMNVEV in the germline V gene (reference sequence). The CDR3 is CASSLYNSLETQYF. The CDR3 DNA sequence: TGTGCCAGCAGTTTATATAACAGCCTTGAGACCCAGTACTTC.

This clone occurred a few times. The chain combines TRBV29-1 with TRBJ2-7, with TRBD2 as a possible D gene (6 bases). The V and J ends lost 8 bases and 6 bases respectively, with 20 bases between them. The CDR3 totals 13 residues. CDR1 SQVTM and CDR2 ANQGSEA come from the germline V gene. The CDR3 bases are TGCAGCACAATGAGGAGGGATACGGGCGAGCAGTACTTC. It codes for CSTMRRDTGEQYF.

This clone was detected only once. This chain uses TRBV6-5 with TRBJ1-6, with a weak D call TRBD1 (5 bases). The ends were cut back, 0 bases at V and 9 bases at J, with 15 bases in the middle. The V gene's germline CDR1 is MNHEY and CDR2 SVGAGI. This CDR3 contains 16 residues. The CDR3 coding sequence is TGTGCCAGCAGTTACTCAGCGACAGTCGTGGGTTCACCCCTCCACTTT. Its protein product is CASSYSATVVGSPLHF.

This clone was recorded a few times. The CDR3 reads CASSLIRGNTEAFF. The CDR3 DNA follows: TGTGCCAGCAGCTTAATTCGGGGGAACACTGAAGCTTTCTTT. The V and J genes are TRBV7-9 and TRBJ1-1, with D unresolved. V was trimmed by 2 bases and J by 1 base, leaving 8 bases between them. This CDR3 contains 14 residues. The germline CDR1 and CDR2 sequences are SEHNR and FQNEAQ (reference sequence).

This chain joins TRBV4-3 and TRBJ1-4, with TRBD1 matching 8 bases. This CDR3 spans 13 amino acids. The V and J ends lost 3 bases and 11 bases, in that order; junction bases with no gene match: 5. Germline V gives CDR1 LGHNA, CDR2 YSLEER. CDR3 sequence reads: CASSQLTGEKLFF. Here the CDR3 DNA reads TGCGCCAGCAGCCAGTTGACAGGGGAGAAACTGTTTTTT.

This clone was seen a handful of times. The chain links TRBV7-7 to TRBJ2-5, with D maybe TRBD2 (6 bases). CDR3 length: 15 amino acids. The V gene's germline CDR1 is SSHAT and CDR2 FNYEAQ (reference sequence). Trimming took 5 bases from V and 5 from J, leaving 18 bases between them. Here the CDR3 DNA reads TGTGCCAGCAGCCCTAGGATCCGGGGGACGGAGACCCAGTACTTC. Protein product: CASSPRIRGTETQYF.

V and J are TRBV2 and TRBJ1-2, with 7 bases lining up with TRBD1. J gave up 6 bases and V 6 bases, and 4 bases lay outside the gene matches. Germline V gives CDR1 SNHLY, CDR2 FYNNEI. The CDR3 length is 12 residues. The DNA for the CDR3 is TGTGCCAGCAGCGCGACAGGGAATGGCTACACCTTC. It yields the protein CASSATGNGYTF.

V gene TRBV2 combines with J gene TRBJ2-3; D unclear. V was shortened by 2 bases and J by 6 bases, with 12 bases between the two germline ends. This CDR3 contains 14 residues. In germline, CDR1 is SNHLY, CDR2 FYNNEI. The CDR3 DNA reads TGTGCCAGCAGTGAACTAGTCCCATCGGATACGCAGTATTTT. It encodes CASSELVPSDTQYF.

This clone was seen a few times. The chain is built from TRBV4-3 and TRBJ2-5; D possibly corresponds to TRBD1 (5 bases). The CDR3 covers 15 residues. Germline CDR1 is LGHNA and CDR2 is YSLEER. V was trimmed by 4 bases and J by 5 bases, leaving 17 bases between them. The CDR3: CASSPLGHLGETQYF. In DNA form, the CDR3 reads TGCGCCAGCAGCCCGTTAGGACATTTGGGGGAGACCCAGTACTTC.

This clone was detected only a few times. This chain links TRBV19 with TRBJ1-4, with D possibly matching TRBD1 (5 bases). Trimming shortened V by 8 bases and J by 8 bases, and 18 bases separated the two germline ends. CDR1 is LNHDA, CDR2 SQIVND, per germline (reference sequence). The CDR3 runs to 14 residues. The CDR3 region is CASSLSVGREKLFF. CDR3 DNA: TGTGCCAGTTCCCTCAGCGTGGGGCGAGAAAAACTGTTTTTT.

Points on this clone: The sample contains more than one DNA sequence encoding this CDR3. CDR3 nucleotide sequence: TGCGCCAGCAGCCCCGGACAGGCACAAAAGGAGACCCAGTACTTC. Translating it yields CASSPGQAQKETQYF. The V gene is TRBV5-1, the J gene TRBJ2-5; 7 nucleotides match TRBD1. Germline assignment: CDR1 SGHRS and CDR2 YFSETQ. The trim removed 4 bases at V and 5 bases at J, leaving 11 bases unmatched. CDR3 length: 15 residues.

The sample holds a few counts of this clone. CDR3 loop: CASRTSGGHEQYF. The CDR3 bases are TGTGCCAGCAGGACTAGCGGGGGCCACGAGCAGTACTTC. This rearrangement joins TRBV7-2 to TRBJ2-7; 12 bases are a match to TRBD2. Germline CDR1 reads SGHTA; CDR2 reads FQGNSA. The CDR3 loop spans 13 amino acids. The V and J ends lost 6 bases and 5 bases, in that order; junction bases with no gene match: 2.

The chain joins TRBV28 to TRBJ2-3; 11 positions agree with TRBD2. The CDR3 loop spans 16 amino acids. Losses at the gene ends were 3 bases for V and 6 bases for J; bases not matched to a gene: 8. Looked up from germline, CDR1 is MDHEN and CDR2 is SYDVKM. The CDR3 reads CASSFGLAGGGDTQYF. CDR3 nucleotides: TGTGCCAGCAGTTTCGGTCTAGCGGGGGGAGGGGATACGCAGTATTTT.

This clone was recorded a few times. The rearrangement joins TRBV5-6 to TRBJ2-3, with D tentatively TRBD2 (5 bases). Germline CDR1 is SGHDT and CDR2 is YYEEEE. The V and J ends lost 4 bases and 2 bases respectively, with 11 bases between them. The CDR3 consists of 14 residues. The CDR3 DNA sequence: TGTGCCAGCAGCGGGAGCAGGACCACAGATACGCAGTATTTT. Protein sequence: CASSGSRTTDTQYF.